The sequence of this T cell receptor (beta chain) was determined in a study of T-cell reconstitution after alpha-beta-depleted transplantation in children. This clonotype was counted a few times. Unique molecular identifiers were incorporated into the prepared TCRbeta library. TCRdb ran MiXCR on the PCR reads and lists one entry per CDR3 protein. The sample has about 200,000 distinct CDR3 sequences, approximately 14% seen once. In germline, CDR1 is ENHRY, CDR2 SYGVKD. This CDR3 region has 12 residues. Trimming removed 6 bases from V and 2 bases from J, with 7 bases in between. V gene TRBV10-3 combines with J gene TRBJ2-5; tentatively, D is TRBD1 (5 bases). This clonotype originated in a human donor who donated a stem cell graft to a child with acute lymphoblastic leukemia. The sequences come from PBMCs from the stem cell graft donor, collected from the stem cell graft. The CDR3 sequence is CAISRQQETQYF. The CDR3 DNA reads as TGTGCCATCAGCCGACAGCAAGAGACCCAGTACTTC.